In this sample, the clone carrying this TCR beta chain turned up a few times. One entry per CDR3 protein results from TCRdb running MiXCR on the reads. This table holds over 250,000 distinct CDR3 sequences, 20% to 30% found once. This sample was included in a study of T cell repertoires in cytomegalovirus infection. The CDR3 runs 12 residues. V dropped 10 bases and J dropped 4 bases, with 13 bases sitting between them. The germline gives CDR1 SNHLY, CDR2 FYNNEI. Source material: PBMCs. The chain recombines TRBV2 with TRBJ2-5; the D gene is possibly TRBD1 (6 bases). This TCR was sampled from a human donor in good health (CMV status not recorded). Some clones in this sample may be carry-over from other donors' samples. The CDR3 nucleotides read TGTGCCATCCTCAGGGGACGAGAGACCCAGTACTTC. Translation gives CAILRGRETQYF.